The sequence of this TCR beta chain was determined in a study of shared clonotypes between healthy human individuals. General observations from the study: Compared with clonotypes that all four donors shared, non-shared clonotypes had lower generation probabilities. In the sorted subsets, rarefaction showed sequencing was incomplete despite large depth.

Deletions cut 5 bases from V and 2 bases from J, with 9 bases between. The CDR3 spans 14 residues. CDR1 and CDR2 (germline): MGHDK, SYGVNS. Regarding this clone: What it binds is unknown. Other DNA sequences in this specimen translate into the identical CDR3.

Samples underwent the assay at deep level. The table came from immunoSEQ multiplex PCR; TCRdb's copy has only in-frame clones and leaves some out. Of approximately 1.4 million clones listed, approximately 98% are singletons. The V and J genes are TRBV25-1 and TRBJ2-2; no clear D. The clonotype originates from a man between 25 and 39 years old in good health. Sequencing was done on a sample of naive CD4+ T cells sorted from blood. Subset in this sample: CD45RA+ positively selected. CDR3 in amino acids: CASSRTGNTGELFF. CDR3 coding DNA: TGTGCCAGCAGTAGGACGGGTAACACCGGGGAGCTGTTTTTT.